Following are 17 T cell receptor beta chains from one sample sequenced in a study of cytomegalovirus exposure and HLA in healthy donors. Use of 60 Vbeta and 13 Jbeta primers characterized the PCR. Clones were sequenced by immunoSEQ multiplex PCR, and TCRdb holds only the in-frame ones, with some missing. The sample holds fewer than 90,000 clones, about 80% seen once. Specimen: PBMCs. These receptors originate from a male donor in good health and CMV-seronegative.

This rearrangement joins TRBV4-1 to TRBJ2-1, with a possible D match to TRBD1 (5 bases). Germline CDR1 is MGHRA and CDR2 is YSYEKL. The CDR3 is made up of 12 amino acids. The V end lost 0 bases, the J end lost 13 bases, and 10 bases lay between the germline ends. The CDR3 DNA reads TGCGCCAGCAGCCAAGAAGTGGGGCGACAGTTCTTC. This sequence encodes CASSQEVGRQFF.

The rearrangement uses TRBV6-5 and TRBJ1-1; 8 nucleotides align to TRBD1. With V trimmed by 8 bases and J by 4 bases, 6 bases remained unmatched. Germline CDR1 is MNHEY and CDR2 is SVGAGI. The CDR3 sequence is 13 residues long. The CDR3 spells CASLGQGLTEAFF. Written as DNA, the CDR3 is TGTGCCAGCCTAGGACAGGGCCTCACTGAAGCTTTCTTT.

A note on this clone: The junction and the germline gene differ at one end; a read error may be behind it. The chain combines TRBV6-4 with TRBJ2-6, with D perhaps TRBD1 (5 bases). In germline, CDR1 is MRHNA, CDR2 SNTAGT. The CDR3 has 14 residues. Here the CDR3 reads CASSEISGANGLTF. The CDR3 DNA reads as TGTGCCAGCAGTGAAATCTCTGGGGCCAACGGCCTGACTTTC.

This rearrangement joins TRBV6-4 to TRBJ1-1; no clear D. The CDR3 is 14 residues long. With 6 bases removed from V and 4 bases from J, the gap between germline ends came to 15 bases. Germline CDR1 reads MRHNA; CDR2 reads SNTAGT. In nucleotides, the CDR3 is TGTGCCAGCAGGCTTGACACCCTAGCCACTGAAGCTTTCTTT. It translates to CASRLDTLATEAFF.

This chain joins TRBV5-1 and TRBJ2-7; D is possibly TRBD1 (6 bases). Germline-derived CDR1 and CDR2 are SGHRS and YFSETQ. V gave up 4 bases and J gave up 3 bases, with 23 bases separating them. The CDR3 has 17 residues. The CDR3 coding sequence is TGCGCCAGCAGCATGCCGCAAACAGGGAATTGGAGCTACGAGCAGTACTTC. This translates into CASSMPQTGNWSYEQYF.

The rearrangement links TRBV10-3 to TRBJ2-5; D may be TRBD1 (6 bases). Germline V CDR1 and CDR2: ENHRY, SYGVKD. V was cut by 8 bases and J by 2 bases, with 12 bases left in between. The CDR3 loop spans 13 amino acids. CDR3 protein: CAIGPQGQETQYF. DNA for the CDR3: TGTGCCATCGGCCCACAGGGTCAAGAGACCCAGTACTTC.

The chain joins TRBV30 to TRBJ1-5; TRBD1 aligns across 7 bases. V gave up 4 bases and J gave up 2 bases; unmatched junction bases: 5. The germline V gene has CDR1 GTSNPN and CDR2 SVGIG (reference sequence). The CDR3 covers 14 residues. The CDR3 sequence: CAWTRTGGNQPQHF. The CDR3 bases are TGTGCCTGGACCAGGACAGGCGGCAATCAGCCCCAGCATTTT.

This clone showed up just a few times. V usage is TRBV6-5 and J usage is TRBJ1-1; D is perhaps TRBD1 (6 bases). This CDR3 comprises 15 residues. CDR1 and CDR2 from the germline V gene are MNHEY and SVGAGI. V shed 5 bases and J shed 4 bases, with 17 bases lying between them. CDR3 loop: CASSPNSGDITEAFF. The CDR3, as DNA: TGTGCCAGCAGTCCCAACTCAGGGGACATCACTGAAGCTTTCTTT.

There are a few counts of this clone. The chain is built from TRBV2 and TRBJ2-5; 9 bases are shared with TRBD1. Germline V gives CDR1 SNHLY, CDR2 FYNNEI. This CDR3 has 13 residues. The trim removed 7 bases at V and 2 bases at J, leaving 2 bases unmatched. As DNA, the CDR3 is TGTGCCAGCACCGGGACAGGGCAAGAGACCCAGTACTTC. It yields the protein CASTGTGQETQYF.

The chain combines TRBV27 with TRBJ2-7, with D tentatively TRBD1 (6 bases). V was clipped by 6 bases and J by 9 bases, with 21 bases between them. CDR1 is MNHEY and CDR2 is SMNVEV in the germline V gene (reference sequence). The CDR3 covers 14 residues. This chain's CDR3 is CASRTQGGLVRQYF. The DNA of the CDR3 is TGTGCCAGCAGAACACAGGGCGGATTAGTAAGGCAGTACTTC.

The chain carries TRBV28 and TRBJ1-2, with D unclear. Germline lookup yields CDR1 MDHEN and CDR2 SYDVKM. This CDR3 has 12 amino acids. V gave up 5 bases and J gave up 8 bases, with 12 bases separating them. CDR3 sequence reads: CASSPDTYGYTF. The DNA for the CDR3 is TGTGCCAGCAGTCCAGACACCTACGGCTACACCTTC.

The J gene is TRBJ2-5, the V gene TRBV28, with a tentative D call TRBD1 (6 bases). The J call may be in error: the DNA end matches TRBJ2-7 better. The length of the CDR3 is 12 residues. The germline V gene has CDR1 MDHEN and CDR2 SYDVKM. CDR3 residues: CASGDKTYEQYF. DNA for the CDR3: TGTGCCAGCGGGGACAAGACCTACGAGCAGTACTTC.

The chain couples TRBV28 to TRBJ2-7, with TRBD1 matching over 8 bases. Germline lookup yields CDR1 MDHEN and CDR2 SYDVKM. J lost 7 bases, V lost 1 base, and 9 bases had no gene match. The CDR3 consists of 15 residues. Here the CDR3 DNA reads TGTGCCAGCAGTTTATCCGGGACAGGTCCGCGAGAGCAGTACTTC. Its translation: CASSLSGTGPREQYF.

The rearrangement links TRBV5-1 to TRBJ2-7, with TRBD2 identical over 10 bases. Looked up from germline, CDR1 is SGHRS and CDR2 is YFSETQ. The V and J ends lost 4 bases and 6 bases, in that order; junction bases with no gene match: 13. The CDR3 covers 16 residues. The CDR3 loop is CASSPSSGSQAVEQYF. CDR3 sequence (DNA): TGCGCCAGCAGCCCCTCTAGCGGGAGTCAAGCGGTCGAGCAGTACTTC.

The rearrangement links TRBV18 to TRBJ1-1; D remains unclear. Trimming stripped 3 bases from V and 7 bases from J, with 18 bases between. Germline CDR1 and CDR2: KGHSH and LQKENI. CDR3 size: 15 residues. For the CDR3, the DNA is TGTGCCAGCTCACCCCGGTGGGAGAACTCGAATGAAGCTTTCTTT. It yields the protein CASSPRWENSNEAFF.

This clone was counted a single time. This rearrangement joins TRBV2 to TRBJ2-5; 10 bases are a match to TRBD2. The germline CDR1 and CDR2 sequences are SNHLY and FYNNEI. This CDR3 comprises 15 residues. J was trimmed by 1 base and V by 6 bases; bases with no gene match: 5. In nucleotides, the CDR3 is TGTGCCAGCAGGCCTCTAGCGGGGGCCCAAGAGACCCAGTACTTC. Its translation is CASRPLAGAQETQYF.

The sample holds one count of this clone. The chain combines TRBV4-1 with TRBJ2-1; tentatively, D is TRBD2 (5 bases). CDR1 is MGHRA and CDR2 is YSYEKL in the germline V gene. Deletions cut 7 bases from V and 0 bases from J, with 16 bases between. This CDR3 is 16 amino acids long. CDR3 sequence reads: CASTQPLESSYNEQFF. CDR3 in DNA: TGCGCCAGCACCCAGCCACTAGAAAGCTCCTACAATGAGCAGTTCTTC.